The entry below describes one T cell receptor beta chain. The specificity of this receptor is unknown. The record has no base qualities; no much larger clone is one base away. This entry comes from a study of blood T cell repertoires in COVID-19 (TCRdb year 2020). Looking at the study overall: The collaborator samples originated in the United States, Italy and Spain and spanned the acute and convalescent phases of COVID-19. The prospective study material was composed of cDNA or gDNA derived from T cells, B-cell-depleted T cells, or PBMCs. Deeply sampled blood TCRbeta repertoires from subjects exposed to, actively infected with, or recovered from COVID-19 were included in the dataset. The repertoires were released in a freely available public database meant as a resource for research on the immune response to SARS-CoV-2. Samples were obtained from the ongoing ImmuneRACE study (first 160 participants) and from 1,254 subjects provided by 6 global collaborators. Sample metadata almost always included a de-identified subject ID, COVID-19 status, age in years and sex. Where HLA class I and class II types were available, the types were taken from metadata supplied by the sample provider, not from assay-based typing. General findings and caveats noted by the study authors: The quantity of clinical and demographic metadata differed by source and by participant and was supplied without curation.

TCRbeta CDR3 regions were amplified from genomic DNA by means of the immunoSEQ Assay, a bias-controlled multiplex PCR. Per the original workflow: The number of nucleated cells in each sample was estimated by amplification of reference gene primers within the assay. To quantify the absolute abundance of each unique TCRbeta CDR3 rearrangement, sequence reads were collapsed and filtered. For each sample, productive Simpson clonality was calculated as the square root of Simpson's diversity index across productive rearrangements. TCRdb carries this immuneACCESS record with in-frame sequences only. Its versions omit some clonotypes, under half of them owing to an unresolved V gene in the studies checked, with the rest unexplained. The V and J calls and clone size come from that table; D and trimming were worked out from the DNA. Counted in this sample were some 64,000 clones; less than 90% of them appeared once. Approximately 16% of the sample is in the top ten clones.

One collaborating source in Seattle enrolled patients during active infection and followed them longitudinally through the course of disease. Whole blood was collected in K2EDTA tubes by collaborating institutions according to the institutions' own protocols. Collaborator samples were shipped for TCRbeta analysis as frozen whole blood, isolated PBMCs, or DNA extracted from either sample type. Clipping removes 1 base from V and 6 bases from J, with 11 as the unmatched junction base count. Sequences MNHEY (CDR1) and SVGAGI (CDR2) are obtained from the germline V gene. CDR3 length: 16 amino acids, cysteine to phenylalanine. CDR3 DNA is the only sequence kept; it has 48 bases, read in frame from the first base.

The chain links TRBV6-5 with TRBJ2-7, and TRBD1 matches 8 of the central bases. Specimen: peripheral blood. The sequence was collected from a man aged 55 to 69 with COVID-19, enrolled during active disease. The sequenced DNA is TGTGCCAGCAGTTACTGGACCGGGACAGGTCCCCTCGAGCAGTACTTC. It translates to CASSYWTGTGPLEQYF.